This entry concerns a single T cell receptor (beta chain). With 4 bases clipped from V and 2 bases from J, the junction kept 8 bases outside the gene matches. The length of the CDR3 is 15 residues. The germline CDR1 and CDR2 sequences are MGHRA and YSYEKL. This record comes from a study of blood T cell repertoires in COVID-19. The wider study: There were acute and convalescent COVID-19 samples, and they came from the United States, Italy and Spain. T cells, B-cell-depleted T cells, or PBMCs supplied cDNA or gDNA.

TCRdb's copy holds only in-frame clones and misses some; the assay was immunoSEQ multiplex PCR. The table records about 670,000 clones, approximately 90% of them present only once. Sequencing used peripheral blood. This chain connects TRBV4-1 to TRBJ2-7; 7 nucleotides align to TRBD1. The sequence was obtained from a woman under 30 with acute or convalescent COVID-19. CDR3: CASSPRDSPTYEQYF. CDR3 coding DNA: TGCGCCAGCAGCCCCCGGGACAGCCCTACCTACGAGCAGTACTTC.